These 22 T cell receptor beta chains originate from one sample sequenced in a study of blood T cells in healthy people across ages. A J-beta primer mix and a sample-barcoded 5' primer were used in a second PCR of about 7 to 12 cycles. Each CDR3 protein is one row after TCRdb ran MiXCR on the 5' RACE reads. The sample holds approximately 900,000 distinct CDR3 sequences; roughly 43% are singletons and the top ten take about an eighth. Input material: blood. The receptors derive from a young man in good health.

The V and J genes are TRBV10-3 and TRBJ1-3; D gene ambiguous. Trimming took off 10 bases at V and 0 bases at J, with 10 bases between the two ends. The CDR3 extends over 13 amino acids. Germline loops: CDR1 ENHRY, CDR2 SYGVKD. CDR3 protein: CATRGVSGNTIYF. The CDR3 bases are TGTGCCACTCGCGGGGTCTCTGGAAACACCATATATTTT.

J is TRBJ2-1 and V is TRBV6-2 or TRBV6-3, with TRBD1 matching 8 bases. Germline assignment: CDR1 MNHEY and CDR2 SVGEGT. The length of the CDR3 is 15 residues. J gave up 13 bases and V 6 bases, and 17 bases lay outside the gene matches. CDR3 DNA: TGTGCCAGCAGCTACGGAGACAGGGGAATGGAGACCCAGTTCTTC. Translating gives CASSYGDRGMETQFF.

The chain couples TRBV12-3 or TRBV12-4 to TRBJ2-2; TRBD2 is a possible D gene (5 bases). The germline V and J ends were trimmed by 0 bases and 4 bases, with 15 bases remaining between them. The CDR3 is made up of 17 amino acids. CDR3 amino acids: CASSLARSGGGTGELFF. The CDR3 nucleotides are TGTGCCAGCAGTTTAGCGCGGTCAGGAGGTGGCACCGGGGAGCTGTTTTTT.

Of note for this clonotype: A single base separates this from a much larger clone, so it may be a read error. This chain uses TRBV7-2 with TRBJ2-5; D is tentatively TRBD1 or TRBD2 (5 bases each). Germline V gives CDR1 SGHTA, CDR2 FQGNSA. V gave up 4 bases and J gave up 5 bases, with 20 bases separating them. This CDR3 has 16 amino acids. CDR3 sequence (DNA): TGTGCCAGCAGCTCTTCTTTAGGCCTAGCAGGGGAGACCCAGTACTTC. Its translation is CASSSSLGLAGETQYF.

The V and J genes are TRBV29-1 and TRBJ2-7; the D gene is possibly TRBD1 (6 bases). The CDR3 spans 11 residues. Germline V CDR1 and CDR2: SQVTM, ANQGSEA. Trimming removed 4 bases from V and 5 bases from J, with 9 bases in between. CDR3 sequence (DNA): TGCAGCGTTGCCCGGACAGACGAGCAGTACTTC. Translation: CSVARTDEQYF.

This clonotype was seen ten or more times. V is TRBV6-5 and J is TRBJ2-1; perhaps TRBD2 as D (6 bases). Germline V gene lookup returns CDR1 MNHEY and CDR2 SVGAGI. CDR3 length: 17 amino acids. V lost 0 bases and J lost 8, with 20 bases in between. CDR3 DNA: TGTGCCAGCAGTTACTCGCCCGTACTAGTCTTAGCGGATGAGCAGTTCTTC. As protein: CASSYSPVLVLADEQFF.

The CDR3 DNA reads as TGCAGCGTTTGCAGTCATAGCAATCAGCCCCAGCATTTT. Its translation: CSVCSHSNQPQHF. This sequence joins TRBV29-1 and TRBJ1-5, with D unclear. The length of the CDR3 is 13 residues. Germline CDR1 is SQVTM and CDR2 is ANQGSEA. Trimming took 5 bases from V and 0 from J, leaving 8 bases between them.

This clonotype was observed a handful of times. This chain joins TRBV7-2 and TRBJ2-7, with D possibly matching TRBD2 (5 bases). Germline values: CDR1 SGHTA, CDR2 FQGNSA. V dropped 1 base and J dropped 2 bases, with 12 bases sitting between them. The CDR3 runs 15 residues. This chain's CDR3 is CASSLEPGSTYEQYF. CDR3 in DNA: TGTGCCAGCAGCTTAGAACCGGGGTCAACCTACGAGCAGTACTTC.

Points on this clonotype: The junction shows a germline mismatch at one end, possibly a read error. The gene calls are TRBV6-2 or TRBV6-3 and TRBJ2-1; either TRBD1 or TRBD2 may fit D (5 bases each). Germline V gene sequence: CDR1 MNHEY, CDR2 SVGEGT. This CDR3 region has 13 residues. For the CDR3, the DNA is TGTGTCAGCAGCATCGATCCAGGGAGTGAGCAGTTCTTC. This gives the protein CVSSIDPGSEQFF.

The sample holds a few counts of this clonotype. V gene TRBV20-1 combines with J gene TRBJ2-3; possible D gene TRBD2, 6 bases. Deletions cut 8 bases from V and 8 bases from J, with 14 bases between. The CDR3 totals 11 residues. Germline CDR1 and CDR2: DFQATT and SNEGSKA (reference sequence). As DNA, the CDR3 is TGCAGTTGGGACTCCGGGGGTACGCAGTATTTT. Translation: CSWDSGGTQYF.

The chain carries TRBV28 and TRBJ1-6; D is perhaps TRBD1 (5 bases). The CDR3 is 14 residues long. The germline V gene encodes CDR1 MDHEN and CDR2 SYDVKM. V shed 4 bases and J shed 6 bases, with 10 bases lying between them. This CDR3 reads CASSSPGLNSPLHF. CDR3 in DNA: TGTGCCAGCAGTTCTCCGGGACTTAATTCACCCCTCCACTTT.

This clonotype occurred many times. The chain's CDR3 is CASSYIMRGTITDTQYF. DNA for the CDR3: TGTGCCAGCAGTTATATTATGCGAGGGACTATCACAGATACGCAGTATTTT. The chain uses TRBV6-2 or TRBV6-3 and TRBJ2-3, with TRBD2 matching over 7 bases. This CDR3 has 17 residues. CDR1 is MNHEY, CDR2 SVGEGT, per germline. Trimming cost V 3 bases and J 2 bases; bases outside gene matches: 11.

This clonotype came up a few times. The CDR3 sequence is CASSQPAGQGAGEAFF. The CDR3, as DNA: TGTGCCAGCAGCCAACCAGCAGGACAGGGGGCTGGTGAAGCTTTCTTT. This chain links TRBV4-2 with TRBJ1-1; TRBD1 agrees at 11 bases. Germline trimming cut 2 bases from V and 7 bases from J; bases unmatched to any gene: 9. This CDR3 spans 16 amino acids. CDR1 is LGHNA and CDR2 is YNFKEQ in the germline V gene.

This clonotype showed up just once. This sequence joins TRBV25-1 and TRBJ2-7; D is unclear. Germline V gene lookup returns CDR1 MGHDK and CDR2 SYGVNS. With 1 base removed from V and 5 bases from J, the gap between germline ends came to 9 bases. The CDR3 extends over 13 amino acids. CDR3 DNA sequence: TGTGCCAGCAGTGAATTTACAGAGGACGAGCAGTACTTC. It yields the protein CASSEFTEDEQYF.

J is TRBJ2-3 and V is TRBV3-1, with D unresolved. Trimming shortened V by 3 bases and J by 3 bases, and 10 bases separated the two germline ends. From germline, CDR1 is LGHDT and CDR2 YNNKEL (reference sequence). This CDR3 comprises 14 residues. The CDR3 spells CASSQVPRTDTQYF. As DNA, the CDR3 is TGTGCCAGCAGCCAGGTACCTAGAACAGATACGCAGTATTTT.

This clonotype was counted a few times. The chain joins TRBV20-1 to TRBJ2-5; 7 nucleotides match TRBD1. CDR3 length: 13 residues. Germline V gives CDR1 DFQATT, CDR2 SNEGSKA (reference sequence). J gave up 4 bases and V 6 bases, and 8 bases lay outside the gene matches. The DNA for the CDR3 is TGCAGTGCACGTAAGACAGGGCGAGAGACCCAGTACTTC. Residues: CSARKTGRETQYF.

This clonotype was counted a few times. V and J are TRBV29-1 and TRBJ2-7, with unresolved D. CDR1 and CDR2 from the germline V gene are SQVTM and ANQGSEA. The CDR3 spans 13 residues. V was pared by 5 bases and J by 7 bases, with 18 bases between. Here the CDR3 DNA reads TGCAGCGTTATGGCAGCTTGGTACAATGAGCAGTACTTC. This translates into CSVMAAWYNEQYF.

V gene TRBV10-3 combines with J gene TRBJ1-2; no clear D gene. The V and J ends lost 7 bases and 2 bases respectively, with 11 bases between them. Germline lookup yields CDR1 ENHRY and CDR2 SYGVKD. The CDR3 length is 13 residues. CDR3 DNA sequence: TGTGCCATCACCGAGGTGCTAAACTATGGCTACACCTTC. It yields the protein CAITEVLNYGYTF.

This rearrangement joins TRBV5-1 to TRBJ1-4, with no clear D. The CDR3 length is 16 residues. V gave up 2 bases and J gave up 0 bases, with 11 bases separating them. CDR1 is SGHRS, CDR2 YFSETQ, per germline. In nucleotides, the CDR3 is TGCGCCAGCAGCTTAGCCCCAGTTTCAACTAATGAAAAACTGTTTTTT. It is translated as CASSLAPVSTNEKLFF.

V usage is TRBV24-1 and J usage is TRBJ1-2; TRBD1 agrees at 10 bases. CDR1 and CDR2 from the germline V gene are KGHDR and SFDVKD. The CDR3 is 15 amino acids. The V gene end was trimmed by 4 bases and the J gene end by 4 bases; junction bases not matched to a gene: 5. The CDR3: CATSETGTGAYGYTF. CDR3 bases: TGTGCCACCAGTGAAACCGGGACAGGGGCCTATGGCTACACCTTC.

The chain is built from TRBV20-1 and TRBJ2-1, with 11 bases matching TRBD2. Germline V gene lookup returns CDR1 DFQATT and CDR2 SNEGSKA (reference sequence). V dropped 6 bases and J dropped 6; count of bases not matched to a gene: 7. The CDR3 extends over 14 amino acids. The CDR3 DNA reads TGCAGTGCGGGACTAGCGGCCAACATCAATGAGCAGTTCTTC. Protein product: CSAGLAANINEQFF.

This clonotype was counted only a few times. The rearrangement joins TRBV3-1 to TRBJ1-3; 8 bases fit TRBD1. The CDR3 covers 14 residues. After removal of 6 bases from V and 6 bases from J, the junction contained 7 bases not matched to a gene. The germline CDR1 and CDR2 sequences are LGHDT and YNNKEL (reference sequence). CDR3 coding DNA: TGTGCCAGCAGACCGGACAGGGCCCAAAACACCATATATTTT. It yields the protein CASRPDRAQNTIYF.